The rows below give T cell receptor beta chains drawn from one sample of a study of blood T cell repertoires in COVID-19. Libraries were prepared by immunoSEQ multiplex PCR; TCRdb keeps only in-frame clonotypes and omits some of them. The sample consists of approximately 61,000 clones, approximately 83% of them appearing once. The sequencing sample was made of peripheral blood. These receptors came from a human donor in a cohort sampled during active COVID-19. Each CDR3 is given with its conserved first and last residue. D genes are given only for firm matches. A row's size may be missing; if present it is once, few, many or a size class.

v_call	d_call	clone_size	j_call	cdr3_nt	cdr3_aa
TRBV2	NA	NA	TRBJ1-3	TGTGCCAGCAGTGATGGGGCAGCCTCTGGAAACACCATATATTTT	CASSDGAASGNTIYF
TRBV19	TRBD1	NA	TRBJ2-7	TGTGCCAGTAGTATTGACAGGGGCGACGAGCAGTACTTC	CASSIDRGDEQYF
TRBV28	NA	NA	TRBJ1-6	TGTGCCAGCAGTCCGGGAGGGGCACGATCACCCCTCCACTTT	CASSPGGARSPLHF
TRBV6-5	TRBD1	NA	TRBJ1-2	TGTGCCACCGTAGCTTTAGAGAGGGGGCGAGGCTACACCTTC	CATVALERGRGYTF
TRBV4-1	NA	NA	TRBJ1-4	TGCGCCAGCAGCCAAGATAGTCCAGGGTGGAGTGAAAAACTGTTTTTT	CASSQDSPGWSEKLFF
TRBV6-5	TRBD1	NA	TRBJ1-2	TGTGCCAGCAGTAAGGAAAACAGGGGTAACTATGGCTACACCTTC	CASSKENRGNYGYTF
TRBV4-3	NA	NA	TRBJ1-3	TGCGCCAGCAGCCAAGACTTCTTCAACACCATATATTTT	CASSQDFFNTIYF
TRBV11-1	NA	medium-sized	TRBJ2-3	TGTGCCAGCAGCTTAGGGGGAGTGGGCACAGATACGCAGTATTTT	CASSLGGVGTDTQYF
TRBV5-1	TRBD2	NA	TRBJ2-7	TGCGCCAGCAGCCTAATAAAAAGCGGGAGTGGATACGAGCAGTACTTC	CASSLIKSGSGYEQYF
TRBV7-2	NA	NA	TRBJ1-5	TGTGCCAGCAGCTTAGCGCCAAGAGGACAGCCCCAGCATTTT	CASSLAPRGQPQHF
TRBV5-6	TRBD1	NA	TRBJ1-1	TGTGCCAGCAGCTATCGGGACAGGGACGCTGAAGCTTTCTTT	CASSYRDRDAEAFF
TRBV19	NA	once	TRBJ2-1	TGTGCCAGTAGTATAGCCCCCGGGACACCTTACAATGAGCAGTTCTTC	CASSIAPGTPYNEQFF
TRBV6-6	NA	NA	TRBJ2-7	NA	CASSSSFYEQYF
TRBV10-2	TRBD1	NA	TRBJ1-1	TGCGCCAGCAGCGCAGGGGGGATTACTGAAGCTTTCTTT	CASSAGGITEAFF
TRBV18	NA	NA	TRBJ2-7	TGTGCCAGCTCACCAGACAGCGACGAGCAGTACTTC	CASSPDSDEQYF
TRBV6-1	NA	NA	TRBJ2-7	TGTGCCAGCAGTGAAGGAGCAGGGCCCTACGAGCAGTACTTC	CASSEGAGPYEQYF
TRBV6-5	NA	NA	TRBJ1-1	TGTGCCAGCAGGGCGGCAATGAACACTGAAGCTTTCTTT	CASRAAMNTEAFF
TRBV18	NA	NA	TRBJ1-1	TGTGCCAGCTCACCACCGTCAGTGAACACTGAAGCTTTCTTT	CASSPPSVNTEAFF
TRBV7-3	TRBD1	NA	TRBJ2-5	TGTGCCAGCAGCCGGTCTGCCGGGACAGGGAGACAAGAGACCCAGTACTTC	CASSRSAGTGRQETQYF
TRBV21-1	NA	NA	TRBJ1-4	TGTGCCAGCAGCATTAACCGGACAGGGCCTAATGAAAAACTGTTTTTT	CASSINRTGPNEKLFF
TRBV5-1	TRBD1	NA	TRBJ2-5	TGCGCCAGCAGTCAGGGGGTCAAAGAGACCCAGTACTTC	CASSQGVKETQYF
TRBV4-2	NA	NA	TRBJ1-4	TGTGCCAGCAGCCACCTCCCGCGGGAACCAAATGAAAAACTGTTTTTT	CASSHLPREPNEKLFF
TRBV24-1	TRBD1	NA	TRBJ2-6	TGTGCCACCAGTGAGGGACAGGGAACGCCTGGGGCCAACGTCCTGACTTTC	CATSEGQGTPGANVLTF
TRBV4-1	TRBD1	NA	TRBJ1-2	TGCGCCAGCAGCCAACCCCGACAGGGGCCTATTAACTATGGCTACACCTTC	CASSQPRQGPINYGYTF
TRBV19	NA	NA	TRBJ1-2	TGTGCCAGTTCTCCCCCGAAAAGGGGATTGTATGGCTACACCTTC	CASSPPKRGLYGYTF
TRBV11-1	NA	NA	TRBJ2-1	TGTGCCAGCAGCTTAACTAGCTCCTACAATGAGCAGTTCTTC	CASSLTSSYNEQFF